The 28 T cell receptor beta chains reported below all come from one sample, sequenced in a study of T cell responses to AZD1222 COVID-19 vaccine. The protocol was immunoSEQ multiplex PCR, while the TCRdb copy is restricted to in-frame clones and leaves out a portion. Here the sample spans 130,000 or so clones, roughly nine tenths being singletons. This material consisted of peripheral blood, taken on day 0 of AZD1222 vaccination. The receptor source for this set is an adult in good health.

The chain carries TRBV9 and TRBJ2-6; possible D gene TRBD2, 6 bases. Trimming took 0 bases from V and 3 from J, leaving 10 bases between them. This CDR3 spans 16 amino acids. The germline gives CDR1 SGDLS, CDR2 YYNGEE. CDR3 in amino acids: CASSVGGGVGANVLTF. DNA of the CDR3: TGTGCCAGCAGCGTAGGCGGAGGGGTTGGGGCCAACGTCCTGACTTTC.

This chain uses TRBV6-5 with TRBJ1-1; 7 bases match TRBD1. The CDR3 loop spans 13 amino acids. V lost 8 bases to trimming and J lost 2 bases; unmatched junction nucleotides: 5. Germline V gene lookup returns CDR1 MNHEY and CDR2 SVGAGI. The CDR3 DNA reads TGTGCCAGCCGGGACAGAGAAAACACTGAAGCTTTCTTT. It encodes CASRDRENTEAFF.

This clone was detected only a few times. V usage is TRBV7-3 and J usage is TRBJ2-2, with 12 bases lining up with TRBD2. V was pared by 3 bases and J by 6 bases, with 5 bases of the junction left unmatched. CDR3 length: 16 amino acids. Germline CDR1 and CDR2: SGHTA and FQGTGA. CDR3 region: CASSFTSGGLPGELFF. The CDR3 DNA is TGTGCCAGCAGCTTCACTAGCGGGGGGCTCCCCGGGGAGCTGTTTTTT.

The rearrangement joins TRBV6-5 to TRBJ1-3; D remains unclear. Trimming left V 0 bases short and J 4 bases short, with 7 bases between. The CDR3 has 14 residues. The germline CDR1 and CDR2 sequences are MNHEY and SVGAGI. The CDR3 loop reads CASSYSGIGNTIYF. Written as DNA, the CDR3 is TGTGCCAGCAGTTACTCTGGTATAGGAAACACCATATATTTT.

J is TRBJ1-1 and V is TRBV7-9; no reliable D call. Germline loops: CDR1 SEHNR, CDR2 FQNEAQ (reference sequence). The CDR3 extends over 13 amino acids. Trimming left V 2 bases short and J 1 base short, with 5 bases between. Here the CDR3 DNA reads TGTGCCAGCAGCTTAAGGGAGAACACTGAAGCTTTCTTT. Its translation is CASSLRENTEAFF.

The rearrangement joins TRBV5-8 to TRBJ2-1; D remains unclear. CDR3 length: 14 amino acids. Germline V gene data show CDR1 as SGHTS and CDR2 as YDEGEE. V dropped 1 base and J dropped 4 bases, with 9 bases sitting between them. The CDR3 region has the DNA TGTGCCAGCAGCTTGATTGAAACTTACAATGAGCAGTTCTTC. Its protein product is CASSLIETYNEQFF.

This clone was observed a single time. The chain combines TRBV4-3 with TRBJ1-2; D unclear. Trimming pared 3 bases from V and 3 bases from J, leaving 8 bases between. The CDR3 loop spans 13 amino acids. Germline V gene data show CDR1 as LGHNA and CDR2 as YSLEER. CDR3 DNA sequence: TGCGCCAGCAGCCACGAACTCGACTATGGCTACACCTTC. It is translated as CASSHELDYGYTF.

This clone showed up just a few times. The V gene is TRBV30, the J gene TRBJ1-2, with D hard to call. Trimming removed 0 bases at V and 11 bases at J, with 10 bases between. Per germline, CDR1 GTSNPN and CDR2 SVGIG (reference sequence). The CDR3 runs to 11 residues. In DNA form, the CDR3 reads TGTGCCTGGAGTGTACGGGTGACTTACACCTTC. Protein product: CAWSVRVTYTF.

The chain uses TRBV5-4 and TRBJ2-1; 10 nucleotides align to TRBD2. J gave up 5 bases and V 7 bases, and 6 bases lay outside the gene matches. This CDR3 has 14 amino acids. Germline-derived CDR1 and CDR2 are SGHNT and YYREEE (reference sequence). The CDR3 DNA reads as TGTGCCAGCTCCCCTAGCGGGGGAAACAATGAGCAGTTCTTC. Its translation: CASSPSGGNNEQFF.

This clone was seen a handful of times. This rearrangement joins TRBV29-1 to TRBJ1-1; TRBD1 might be the D (6 bases). The CDR3 length is 12 residues. Trimming took off 4 bases at V and 4 bases at J, with 10 bases between the two ends. Per the germline V gene, CDR1 is SQVTM and CDR2 is ANQGSEA. The CDR3 sequence: CSVAGRGTEAFF. CDR3 nucleotides: TGCAGCGTTGCAGGCAGGGGCACTGAAGCTTTCTTT.

The gene calls are TRBV7-3 and TRBJ2-5; maybe TRBD2 (5 bases). The CDR3 spans 13 residues. Trimming cost V 4 bases and J 2 bases, with 8 bases left between them. The germline gives CDR1 SGHTA, CDR2 FQGTGA. DNA of the CDR3: TGTGCCAGCAGCTCTGGGGAGCAAGAGACCCAGTACTTC. Amino acids: CASSSGEQETQYF. The full variable domain, rest sourced from reference TRBV7-3 and TRBJ2-5, is GAGVSQTPSNKVTEKGKYVELRCDPISGHTALYWYRQSLGQGPEFLIYFQGTGAADDSGLPNDRFFAVRPEGSVSTLKIQRTERGDSAVYLCASSSGEQETQYFGPGTRLLVL.

The CDR3 DNA reads TGTGCCAGTAGTATTATAATGGCAGGGGGCAGGATGCAGCCCCAGCATTTT. Its protein is CASSIIMAGGRMQPQHF. This chain uses TRBV19 with TRBJ1-5, with TRBD1 matching 8 bases. Losses at the gene ends were 3 bases for V and 7 bases for J; bases not matched to a gene: 14. Germline assignment: CDR1 LNHDA and CDR2 SQIVND (reference sequence). The CDR3 length is 17 residues.

The chain employs TRBV12-2 and TRBJ2-7. TRBV12-2 is described as a pseudogene. The CDR3 loop spans 17 amino acids. CDR3 loop: CASRQRCGSGPFNPQYF. CDR3 in DNA: TGTGCAAGTCGCCAGAGGTGTGGGTCAGGCCCTTTTAACCCGCAGTACTTC.

V is TRBV7-2 and J is TRBJ1-2; no firm D call. The CDR3 contains 15 residues. The germline V gene has CDR1 SGHTA and CDR2 FQGNSA. Trimming cost V 5 bases and J 4 bases, with 17 bases left between them. The chain's CDR3 is CASSNQRWARYGYTF. The CDR3, as DNA: TGTGCCAGCAGCAACCAACGATGGGCCCGCTATGGCTACACCTTC. Complete variable domain (other parts from reference TRBV7-2 and TRBJ1-2): GAGVSQSPSNKVTEKGKDVELRCDPISGHTALYWYRQSLGQGLEFLIYFQGNSAPDKSGLPSDRFSAERTGGSVSTLTIQRTQQEDSAVYLCASSNQRWARYGYTFGSGTRLTVV.

This clone turned up a few times. The chain has TRBV4-1 and TRBJ1-2, with 7 bases aligning to TRBD1. This CDR3 has 14 residues. Germline-derived CDR1 and CDR2 are MGHRA and YSYEKL. The ends lost 0 bases at V and 7 bases at J; junction bases unmatched: 5. The CDR3 sequence is CASSQERGGGGYTF. CDR3 coding DNA: TGCGCCAGCAGCCAAGAAAGAGGGGGCGGTGGCTACACCTTC.

The rearrangement joins TRBV30 to TRBJ1-5; 7 nucleotides line up with TRBD1. CDR1 is GTSNPN, CDR2 SVGIG, per germline (reference sequence). Germline trimming cut 5 bases from V and 3 bases from J; bases unmatched to any gene: 1. This CDR3 region has 12 residues. The CDR3 nucleotides are TGTGCCTGGGACAGGGACAATCAGCCCCAGCATTTT. Encoded protein: CAWDRDNQPQHF.

The V call is TRBV9, the J call TRBJ2-1; TRBD1 aligns across 8 bases. The V gene's germline CDR1 is SGDLS and CDR2 YYNGEE. CDR3 length: 17 residues. The trim removed 3 bases at V and 7 bases at J, leaving 15 bases unmatched. The CDR3 DNA is TGTGCCAGCAGCGCCCGCCTGGGACAGGTCGCTCATAATGAGCAGTTCTTC. Translating it yields CASSARLGQVAHNEQFF.

The chain employs TRBV7-9 and TRBJ1-1; the D gene is possibly TRBD1 (5 bases). V shed 6 bases and J shed 8 bases, with 22 bases lying between them. Germline V lookup: CDR1 SEHNR, CDR2 FQNEAQ (reference sequence). The CDR3 has 15 residues. The CDR3 sequence is CASSSPGLSDAEAFF. CDR3 in DNA: TGTGCCAGCAGTTCCCCGGGACTCTCGGACGCCGAAGCTTTCTTT.

The chain joins TRBV7-9 to TRBJ2-5; no firm D call. V lost 4 bases, J lost 5 bases, and 17 bases lay in between. Germline-derived CDR1 and CDR2 are SEHNR and FQNEAQ (reference sequence). The CDR3 has 15 amino acids. The DNA for the CDR3 is TGTGCCAGCAGCTCCCCCTATGGCTTGGGGGAGACCCAGTACTTC. It specifies CASSSPYGLGETQYF.

This clone was found once. This chain connects TRBV7-9 to TRBJ2-1, with a weak D call TRBD2 (6 bases). Trimming stripped 6 bases from V and 8 bases from J, with 20 bases between. Germline loops: CDR1 SEHNR, CDR2 FQNEAQ (reference sequence). The CDR3 covers 15 residues. CDR3 in DNA: TGTGCCAGCAGTCCTCCGGGACTCGCTTGGGATGAGCAGTTCTTC. The encoded protein is CASSPPGLAWDEQFF.

In nucleotides, the CDR3 is TGTGCCACCAGTGATTTGAGGACGGATAATTCACCCCTCCACTTT. Its translation: CATSDLRTDNSPLHF. The chain links TRBV24-1 to TRBJ1-6; D call uncertain. Trimming stripped 0 bases from V and 5 bases from J, with 7 bases between. CDR1 is KGHDR and CDR2 is SFDVKD in the germline V gene. CDR3 length: 15 residues.

This clone was observed a handful of times. The V and J genes are TRBV30 and TRBJ2-7; 8 bases line up with TRBD2. Unmatched junction bases numbered 10, after V lost 4 bases and J lost 5 bases. Germline CDR1 GTSNPN, CDR2 SVGIG (reference sequence). The CDR3 is made up of 14 amino acids. This CDR3 is CAWTLAGGGDEQYF. In DNA form, the CDR3 reads TGTGCCTGGACACTCGCGGGAGGAGGGGACGAGCAGTACTTC.

The V and J genes are TRBV6-6 and TRBJ1-4; maybe TRBD1 (6 bases). Deletions cut 2 bases from V and 5 bases from J, with 15 bases between. Germline CDR1 reads MNHNY; CDR2 reads SVGAGI (reference sequence). CDR3 length: 16 amino acids. The CDR3 region is CASSYLLQGGNEKLFF. The CDR3 DNA reads TGTGCCAGCAGTTACCTATTACAGGGTGGAAATGAAAAACTGTTTTTT.

Here the CDR3 reads CATSSIRSDTQYF. The CDR3 coding sequence is TGTGCCACCAGCTCGATCAGGTCAGATACGCAGTATTTT. V gene TRBV24-1 combines with J gene TRBJ2-3; no reliable D call. Germline V gene lookup returns CDR1 KGHDR and CDR2 SFDVKD. The CDR3 spans 13 residues. Trimming left V 7 bases short and J 4 bases short, with 11 bases between.

This sequence joins TRBV4-2 and TRBJ2-1, with no clear D. CDR3 length: 13 residues. Germline CDR1 is LGHNA and CDR2 is YNFKEQ. Trimming cost V 4 bases and J 3 bases, with 7 bases left between them. CDR3 nucleotides: TGTGCCAGCAGCCGAGCTCTCTACAATGAGCAGTTCTTC. Translation: CASSRALYNEQFF.

This chain joins TRBV7-2 and TRBJ1-1; no definite D call. Germline lookup yields CDR1 SGHTA and CDR2 FQGNSA. V was shortened by 6 bases and J by 0 bases, with 11 bases between the two germline ends. This CDR3 has 14 residues. CDR3 bases: TGTGCCAGCAGAGAGGGCCCCTTGAACACTGAAGCTTTCTTT. Protein sequence: CASREGPLNTEAFF.

The V gene is TRBV30, the J gene TRBJ1-2, with TRBD1 identical over 8 bases. The CDR3 covers 14 residues. Looked up from germline, CDR1 is GTSNPN and CDR2 is SVGIG (reference sequence). V was clipped by 3 bases and J by 8 bases; unmatched bases: 11. CDR3 sequence (DNA): TGTGCCTGGAGCTTGGACAGGGAGGTTAAGGGCTACACCTTC. Amino acids: CAWSLDREVKGYTF.

The J gene is TRBJ2-3, the V gene TRBV11-3, with 7 bases lining up with TRBD2. Germline CDR1 is SGHNT and CDR2 is YENEEA. Trimming cost V 2 bases and J 0 bases; bases outside gene matches: 2. The CDR3 covers 15 residues. The CDR3 here is CASSLTGGSTDTQYF. The CDR3 DNA reads as TGTGCCAGCAGCTTAACGGGGGGAAGCACAGATACGCAGTATTTT.